This T cell receptor (beta chain) comes out of a study of beta chain features in type 1 diabetes. The entirety of the isolated RNA underwent reverse transcription, so expressed TCRB transcripts were sequenced. Generated by immunoSEQ multiplex PCR, the TCRdb table keeps only in-frame clones and is missing some. The sample has 430,000 or so clones, approximately 10% seen once. The CDR3 is made up of 16 amino acids. V shed 1 base and J 6 bases; nucleotides not matched to a gene: 11. Germline CDR1 reads SGHDT; CDR2 reads YYEEEE. The sequenced sample consisted of naive CD4+ T cells from blood. The clonotype was recovered from a woman aged 18-29 years in good health. The chain couples TRBV5-6 to TRBJ2-3, with TRBD2 identical over 7 bases. The DNA for the CDR3 is TGTGCCAGCAGCTTGAGGGAGCGGGGATGGGAGGATACGCAGTATTTT. This translates into CASSLRERGWEDTQYF.